Presented here are 3 T cell receptor beta chains from one specimen sequenced in a study of OX40 agonist ivuxolimab in advanced cancers. Repertoires were generated with immunoSEQ multiplex PCR, while TCRdb's copy carries only in-frame clones and drops some. The repertoire holds 60,000 to 90,000 clones, 80% to 90% seen once, with less than 0.85% in the top ten. The source material was CD4+ or CD8+ T cells sorted from blood, sampled in a trial of the OX40 agonist ivuxolimab. The receptors originated from an adult with an advanced solid tumor such as melanoma, head and neck, liver or kidney cancer.

In DNA form, the CDR3 reads TGCGCCAGCAGCCAGTTCTTGCTGCTCCAACCCCACGAGCAGTACTTC. This translates into CASSQFLLLQPHEQYF. V is TRBV4-1 and J is TRBJ2-7; D is unresolved. The CDR3 loop spans 16 amino acids. CDR1 and CDR2 from the germline V gene are MGHRA and YSYEKL. Trimming removed 3 bases at V and 5 bases at J, with 20 bases between.

The V and J genes are TRBV7-9 and TRBJ2-5; tentatively, D is TRBD1 or TRBD2 (5 bases each). The CDR3 contains 12 residues. V lost 6 bases and J 4 bases, leaving 9 bases between the germline ends. Germline V gene sequence: CDR1 SEHNR, CDR2 FQNEAQ (reference sequence). For the CDR3, the DNA is TGTGCCAGCAGGGGGGTTCCAGAGACCCAGTACTTC. Its translation is CASRGVPETQYF.

CDR3 in DNA: TGTGCCAGCAGCAGGGCGGGGGGGTCCTACAATGAGCAGTTCTTC. Residues: CASSRAGGSYNEQFF. J is TRBJ2-1 and V is TRBV11-1; 9 bases agree with TRBD2. This CDR3 is built from 15 residues. The germline V gene has CDR1 SGHAT and CDR2 FQDESV (reference sequence). V lost 5 bases to trimming and J lost 1 base; unmatched junction nucleotides: 3.